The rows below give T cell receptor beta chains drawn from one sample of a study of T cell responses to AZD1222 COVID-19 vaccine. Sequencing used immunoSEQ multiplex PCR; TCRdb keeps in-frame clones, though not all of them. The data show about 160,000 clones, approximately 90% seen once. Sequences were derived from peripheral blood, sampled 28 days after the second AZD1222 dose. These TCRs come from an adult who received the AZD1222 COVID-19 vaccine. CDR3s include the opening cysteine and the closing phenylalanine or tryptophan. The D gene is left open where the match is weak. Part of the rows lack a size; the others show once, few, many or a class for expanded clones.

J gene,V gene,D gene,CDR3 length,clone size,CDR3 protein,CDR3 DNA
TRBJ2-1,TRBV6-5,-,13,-,CASRDNRGLSQFF,TGTGCCAGCAGGGATAACAGGGGACTTTCCCAGTTCTTC
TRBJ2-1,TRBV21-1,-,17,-,CASSKRGWAGPKNEQFF,TGTGCCAGCAGCAAGAGGGGATGGGCGGGGCCTAAAAATGAGCAGTTCTTC
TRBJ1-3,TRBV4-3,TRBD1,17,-,CASSQDRGQWSGNTIYF,TGCGCCAGCAGCCAAGACAGGGGGCAGTGGTCTGGAAACACCATATATTTT
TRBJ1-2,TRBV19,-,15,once,CATPGGGPGSYGYTF,TGTGCCACCCCGGGAGGGGGGCCAGGAAGCTATGGCTACACCTTC
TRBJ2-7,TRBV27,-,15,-,CASSLSQGLAYEQYF,TGTGCCAGCAGTTTATCCCAGGGGCTCGCCTACGAGCAGTACTTC
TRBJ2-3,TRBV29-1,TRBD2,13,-,CSVYSGGGDTQYF,TGCAGCGTGTACTCGGGGGGTGGGGATACGCAGTATTTT
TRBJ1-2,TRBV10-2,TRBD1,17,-,CASSGTPRTGLNYGYTF,TGCGCCAGCAGTGGAACCCCCCGGACAGGCCTTAACTATGGCTACACCTTC
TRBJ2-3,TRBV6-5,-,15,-,CASRDQQLGTDTQYF,TGTGCCAGCAGGGACCAGCAATTAGGCACAGATACGCAGTATTTT
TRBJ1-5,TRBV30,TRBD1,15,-,CAWSVRGTGNQPQHF,TGTGCCTGGAGTGTACGAGGGACAGGTAATCAGCCCCAGCATTTT
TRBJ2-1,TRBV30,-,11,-,CAWRRSGEQFF,TGTGCCTGGAGGAGGAGCGGTGAGCAGTTCTTC
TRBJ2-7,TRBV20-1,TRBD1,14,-,CSASGRQGPREQYF,TGCAGTGCTAGTGGGAGACAGGGCCCCCGCGAGCAGTACTTC
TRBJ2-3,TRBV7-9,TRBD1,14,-,CASTLDRVADTQYF,TGTGCCAGCACCCTCGACAGGGTGGCAGATACGCAGTATTTT
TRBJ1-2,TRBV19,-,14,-,CASSTAPGRGGYTF,TGTGCCAGTAGTACGGCCCCGGGGCGTGGAGGCTACACCTTC
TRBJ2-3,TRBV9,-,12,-,CASSLGPDTQYF,TGTGCCAGCAGCCTTGGGCCGGATACGCAGTATTTT
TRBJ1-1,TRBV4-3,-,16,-,CASSQVLGGVTSEAFF,TGCGCCAGCAGCCAAGTTTTGGGGGGTGTAACATCTGAAGCTTTCTTT
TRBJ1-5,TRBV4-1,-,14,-,CASGTQASNQPQHF,TGCGCCAGCGGTACCCAGGCTAGCAATCAGCCCCAGCATTTT
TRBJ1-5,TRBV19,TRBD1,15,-,CASSIGTGGNQPQHF,TGTGCCAGTAGTATCGGGACAGGGGGCAATCAGCCCCAGCATTTT
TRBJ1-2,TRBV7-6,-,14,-,CASGAAPDLYGYTF,TGTGCCAGCGGTGCGGCCCCGGACCTCTATGGCTACACCTTC
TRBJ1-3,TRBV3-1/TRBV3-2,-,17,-,CAREMGRRPTSGNTIYF,TGTGCCAGGGAGATGGGGCGTCGTCCGACCTCTGGAAACACCATATATTTT
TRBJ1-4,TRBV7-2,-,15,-,CASRPGGLGNEKLFF,TGTGCCAGCCGCCCGGGGGGGTTGGGTAATGAAAAACTGTTTTTT
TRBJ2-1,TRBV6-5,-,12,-,CASSRGSGEQFF,TGTGCCAGCAGTCGGGGTTCAGGTGAGCAGTTCTTC
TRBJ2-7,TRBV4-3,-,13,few,CASSPGTSSEQYF,TGCGCCAGCAGCCCAGGGACTTCGTCCGAGCAGTACTTC